This T cell receptor beta chain derives from a study of identical twins. Overall study results and limits: Sequences that were out-of-frame, alpha and twin-shared displayed an excess of low generation probability.

The table lists this clonotype with many counts. Its specificity is not known. TCRdb fed the 5' RACE reads into MiXCR, producing one record per CDR3 protein. The top ten hold about 4.3% of the sample, which has around 690,000 distinct CDR3 sequences, around 21% seen once. This CDR3 has 12 residues. Germline assignment: CDR1 SNHLY and CDR2 FYNNEI. Trimming took off 3 bases at V and 7 bases at J, with 6 bases between the two ends. These data also featured in a second study, about T cells expressing NK-cell markers. This second report adds: Researchers got TCR beta repertoires out of sorted CD3+CD56+NKG2C+, CD3+CD56+NKG2C- and CD3+CD56-NKG2C+ T cells. Of eight sequenced donors, seven were HCMV-seropositive and one HCMV-seronegative.

This receptor was obtained from a woman younger than 30 in good health. This sequence joins TRBV2 and TRBJ2-2; a weak D match, TRBD2 (5 bases). The sequenced sample consisted of PBMCs. CDR3 nucleotide sequence: TGTGCCAGCAGTGAGGGAGTCGGGGAGCTGTTTTTT. Translating it yields CASSEGVGELFF.